This T cell receptor beta chain was recovered during a study of CXCR3-negative and CXCR3-positive naive CD8 T cells. Germline V gene sequence: CDR1 SEHNR, CDR2 FQNEAQ (reference sequence). The CDR3 totals 14 residues. Libraries of TRB cDNA were made by 5' RACE and carried UMIs. TCRdb reprocessed the 5' RACE reads; each CDR3 protein has one entry and no DNA is given. This sample's clone table lists about 130,000 distinct CDR3 sequences. Identification of naive CD8+ T cells rested on CD45RO-CCR7+CD27+CD95- status. The clonotype originates from a human donor in good health. Some clones in this sample may be carry-over from other donors' samples. The gene calls are TRBV7-9 and TRBJ1-2. Sequences were obtained from naive CXCR3- CD8+ T cells from blood. Subset: CD45RO-CCR7+CD27+CD95- naive CD8+ T cells lacking CXCR3 (TNR3-). Here the CDR3 reads CASSSLGANYGYTF.